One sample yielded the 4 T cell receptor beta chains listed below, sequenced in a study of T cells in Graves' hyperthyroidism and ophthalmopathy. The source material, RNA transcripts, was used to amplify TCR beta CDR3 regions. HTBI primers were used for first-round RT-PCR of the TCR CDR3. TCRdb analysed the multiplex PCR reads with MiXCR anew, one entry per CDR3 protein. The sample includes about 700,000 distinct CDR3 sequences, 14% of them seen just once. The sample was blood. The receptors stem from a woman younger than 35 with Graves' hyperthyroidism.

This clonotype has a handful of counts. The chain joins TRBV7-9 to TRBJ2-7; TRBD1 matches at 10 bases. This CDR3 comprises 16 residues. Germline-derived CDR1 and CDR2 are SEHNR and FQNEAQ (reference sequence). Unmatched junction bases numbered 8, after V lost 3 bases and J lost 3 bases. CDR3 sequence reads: CASSLTPGQGIYEQYF. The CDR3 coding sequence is TGTGCCAGCAGCTTGACCCCGGGACAGGGGATCTACGAGCAGTACTTC.

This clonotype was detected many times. The CDR3 loop reads CASSGWTRGQNTDTQYF. Here the CDR3 DNA reads TGTGCCAGCAGTGGTTGGACTCGGGGACAGAACACAGATACGCAGTATTTT. The genes are TRBV2 and TRBJ2-3; 7 positions agree with TRBD1. Germline V gives CDR1 SNHLY, CDR2 FYNNEI. Losses at the gene ends were 4 bases for V and 2 bases for J; bases not matched to a gene: 12. The CDR3 contains 17 residues.

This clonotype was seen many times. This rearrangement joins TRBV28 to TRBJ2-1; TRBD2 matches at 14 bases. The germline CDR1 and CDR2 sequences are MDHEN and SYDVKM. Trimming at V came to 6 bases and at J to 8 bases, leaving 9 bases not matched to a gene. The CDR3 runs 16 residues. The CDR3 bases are TGTGCCAGCAGCTCGGGACTAGCGGGAGTACGCGATGAGCAGTTCTTC. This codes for CASSSGLAGVRDEQFF.

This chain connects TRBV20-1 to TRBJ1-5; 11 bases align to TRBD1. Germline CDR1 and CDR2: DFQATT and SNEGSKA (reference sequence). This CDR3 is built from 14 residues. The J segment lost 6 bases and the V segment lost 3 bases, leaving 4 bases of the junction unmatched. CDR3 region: CSASPGTGGQPQHF. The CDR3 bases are TGCAGTGCTAGTCCCGGGACAGGGGGTCAGCCCCAGCATTTT.